This T cell receptor (beta chain) was found in a study of blood T cell repertoires in COVID-19. The wider study: Spain, Italy and the United States supplied samples that represented acute and convalescent COVID-19. PBMCs, B-cell-depleted T cells, or T cells were the source of the cDNA or gDNA that made up the material.

V trimming: 4 bases; J trimming: 8 bases; junction bases outside the gene matches: 10. The CDR3 is 15 residues long. Per germline, CDR1 SEHNR and CDR2 FQNEAQ (reference sequence). The method was immunoSEQ multiplex PCR; TCRdb's version includes in-frame clones alone and lacks a portion of them. The sample carries 180,000 or so clones, roughly three quarters recorded once. This receptor was obtained from a woman in her 50s with active or convalescent COVID-19. Sequences were obtained from peripheral blood. V and J are TRBV7-9 and TRBJ1-4; TRBD1 matches at 7 bases. CDR3 residues: CASSSEGADREKLFF. In DNA, the CDR3 is TGTGCCAGCAGCTCCGAGGGGGCGGACAGAGAAAAACTGTTTTTT.